The clone carrying this TCR beta chain occurred a few times. Its matching antigen is unknown. These data originate in a study of CD8+ T cells in alopecia areata. Study in general: The study gave treated patients oral tofacitinib at 5 to 10 mg twice daily. Findings and caveats of the study: The study found higher clonality in lesional than normal scalp, especially in alopecia totalis/universalis. Against the mouse data, patients shared TCRs less clearly, possibly for HLA reasons.

Losses at the gene ends were 0 bases for V and 3 bases for J; bases not matched to a gene: 1. This CDR3 is built from 14 residues. Germline V gene sequence: CDR1 LGHNA, CDR2 YNFKEQ. Collected material from alopecia areata patients comprised lesional scalp punch biopsies and peripheral blood. In each case, RNA was isolated and then reverse transcribed into cDNA as the sequencing template. The assay was immunoSEQ multiplex PCR, and TCRdb's table has in-frame clones only and misses some. The sample has 100,000 to 150,000 clones, approximately 49% seen once. This sequence was found in a human donor with alopecia areata. The sample consisted of CD8+ T cells sorted from blood, taken at week 0. The chain recombines TRBV4-2 with TRBJ2-7; 8 nucleotides align to TRBD1. Here the CDR3 reads CASSQEGTGYEQYF. CDR3 nucleotide sequence: TGTGCCAGCAGCCAAGAGGGGACAGGCTACGAGCAGTACTTC.